These T cell receptor beta chains were read from a single sample in a study of identical twins. TCRdb used MiXCR to reprocess the 5' RACE reads, holding one entry per CDR3 protein. Of about 690,000 distinct CDR3 sequences listed, approximately 6.1% are singletons. Sequenced material: naive T cells sorted from blood. These receptors were obtained from a man between 18 and 35 years old in good health. The CDR3 runs from the conserved cysteine through the conserved F or W. The D gene is left open where the match is weak. A clone size is listed for some rows: how often the clone was seen (once, few, many), or a class if it is expanded.

j_call | clone_size | v_call | d_call | cdr3_nt | cdr3_aa
TRBJ2-1 | . | TRBV7-9 | TRBD1 | TGTGCCAGCTCACAAGCGGGGACAGGGGAATACAATGAGCAGTTCTTC | CASSQAGTGEYNEQFF
TRBJ2-1 | many | TRBV29-1 | . | TGCAGCGTTGAGGGGTTCAATGAGCAGTTCTTC | CSVEGFNEQFF
TRBJ2-2 | . | TRBV21-1 | . | TGTGCCAGCAGCAAACTCCAGACAAAGGGGAACACCGGGGAGCTGTTTTTT | CASSKLQTKGNTGELFF
TRBJ2-7 | few | TRBV27 | TRBD1 | TGTGCCAGCAGTGTCGGACAGGGATACGTCCCCTACGAGCAGTACTTC | CASSVGQGYVPYEQYF
TRBJ2-2 | few | TRBV4-3 | . | TGCGCCAGCAGCCAAGAGGGGGCGGTCTCCGGGGAGCTGTTTTTT | CASSQEGAVSGELFF
TRBJ2-1 | few | TRBV11-2 | . | TGTGCCAGCAGCTTAGAGTTTGGTGATGAGCAGTTCTTC | CASSLEFGDEQFF
TRBJ1-2 | many | TRBV29-1 | TRBD1 | TGCAGCGTTGATAGGCGAGGACAGGGGCTTGCTAACTATGGCTACACCTTC | CSVDRRGQGLANYGYTF
TRBJ2-7 | few | TRBV19 | TRBD1 | TGTGCCAGTAGTGATACAGGGGGCTTTCGATACGAGCAGTACTTC | CASSDTGGFRYEQYF
TRBJ2-2 | few | TRBV12-3/TRBV12-4 | . | TGTGCCAGCAGTTTAAATAGGCTTCCTGGGCTGTTTTTT | CASSLNRLPGLFF
TRBJ1-2 | few | TRBV11-2 | TRBD1 | TGTGCCAGCAGCCACACAGGGGGAATCTATGGCTACACCTTC | CASSHTGGIYGYTF
TRBJ1-1 | many | TRBV2 | TRBD1 | TGTGCCAGCAGAGAGGTCAGGGGGCTGGGAACTGAAGCTTTCTTT | CASREVRGLGTEAFF
TRBJ2-4 | many | TRBV20-1 | TRBD2 | TGCAGTGCTAGAAAGCGGGAGGGCCCGGGGAACATTCAGTACTTC | CSARKREGPGNIQYF
TRBJ1-2 | few | TRBV7-2 | TRBD1 | TGTGCCAGCAGCCCTCGGACAGGGGGTACCTATGGCTACACCTTC | CASSPRTGGTYGYTF
TRBJ2-2 | many | TRBV28 | TRBD2 | TGTGCCAGCAGTTTAATTCGGGCCAGTGCTAGCGGGACCGGCGGGGAGCTGTTTTTT | CASSLIRASASGTGGELFF
TRBJ2-1 | . | TRBV6-5 | . | TGTGCCAGCAGTAACCCGGCCCTAATAGGGACTGAGCAGTTCTTC | CASSNPALIGTEQFF
TRBJ2-1 | many | TRBV24-1 | . | TGTGCCACCAGTGATCCACGACCCGTGCTAGGGGCATCCTACAATGAGCAGTTCTTC | CATSDPRPVLGASYNEQFF
TRBJ2-1 | many | TRBV5-1 | . | TGCGCCAGCAGCTCATCCGGGTCACACAATGAGCAGTTCTTC | CASSSSGSHNEQFF
TRBJ1-5 | . | TRBV18 | TRBD1 | TGTGCCAGCTCCCCAAGGGAGGGGGCGAATTATAGCAATCAGCCCCAGCATTTT | CASSPREGANYSNQPQHF
TRBJ2-1 | few | TRBV12-3/TRBV12-4 | TRBD2 | TGTGCCAGCAGTTTAGTTAGGCTAGCGGAGAGATACAATGAGCAGTTCTTC | CASSLVRLAERYNEQFF
TRBJ2-1 | . | TRBV20-1 | TRBD2 | TGCAGTGCTAGACGGACTAGCAGTTACAATGAGCAGTTCTTC | CSARRTSSYNEQFF
TRBJ2-1 | . | TRBV5-6 | . | TGTGCCAGCAGCCCTAACCCGGACTATTACAATGAGCAGTTCTTC | CASSPNPDYYNEQFF
TRBJ2-1 | many | TRBV12-3/TRBV12-4 | TRBD2 | TGTGCCAGCTGTCGGCTAGCGGGAATCGATGGCAATGAGCAGTTCTTC | CASCRLAGIDGNEQFF
TRBJ2-7 | few | TRBV4-1 | . | TGCGCCAGCAGCCAAGACGGGTTCATCGCCTACGAGCAGTACTTC | CASSQDGFIAYEQYF
TRBJ2-4 | . | TRBV7-9 | TRBD2 | TGTGCCAGCAGCTTAGAGGTGGCTAGCGGGAGGGTCGACTTC | CASSLEVASGRVDF
TRBJ2-1 | few | TRBV12-3/TRBV12-4 | . | TGTGCCAGCAGCCCGTATGGAGCGGAGAGCTCCTACAATGAGCAGTTCTTC | CASSPYGAESSYNEQFF
TRBJ1-5 | many | TRBV12-3/TRBV12-4 | . | TGTGCCAGCAGTCCGCAGGGCCCTCATAGCAATCAGCCCCAGCATTTT | CASSPQGPHSNQPQHF
TRBJ2-5 | many | TRBV29-1 | . | TGCAGCGTTGCTGGGGTGTACCAAGAGACCCAGTACTTC | CSVAGVYQETQYF
TRBJ2-1 | . | TRBV5-1 | TRBD2 | TGCGCCAGCAGCTTTACACTAGCGGAGAACAATGAGCAGTTCTTC | CASSFTLAENNEQFF
TRBJ2-4 | many | TRBV5-6 | . | TGTGCCAGCAGCTTGAAGCGCCCCGTAGCCAAAAACATTCAGTACTTC | CASSLKRPVAKNIQYF